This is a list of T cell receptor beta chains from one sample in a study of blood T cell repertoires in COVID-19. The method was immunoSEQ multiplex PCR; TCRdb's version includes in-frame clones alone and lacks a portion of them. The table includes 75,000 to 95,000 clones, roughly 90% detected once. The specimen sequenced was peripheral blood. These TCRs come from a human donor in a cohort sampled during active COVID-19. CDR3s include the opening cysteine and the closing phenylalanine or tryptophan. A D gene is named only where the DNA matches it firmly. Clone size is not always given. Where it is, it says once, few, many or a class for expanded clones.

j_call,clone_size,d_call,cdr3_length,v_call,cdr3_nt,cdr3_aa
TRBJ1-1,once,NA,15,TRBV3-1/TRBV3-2,TGTGCCAGCAGCCAAGCATGGCAGGAGAACACTGAAGCTTTCTTT,CASSQAWQENTEAFF
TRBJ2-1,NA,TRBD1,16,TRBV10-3,TGTGCCATCAGTGAGTCGGGACAGGGCTTCTACAATGAGCAGTTCTTC,CAISESGQGFYNEQFF
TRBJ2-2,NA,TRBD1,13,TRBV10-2,TGCGCCAGCACCCGACAGGGGGCCGGGGAGCTGTTTTTT,CASTRQGAGELFF
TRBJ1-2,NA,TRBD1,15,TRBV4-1,TGCGCCAGCAGCCAAGATGAACAGGGGAGATATGGCTACACCTTC,CASSQDEQGRYGYTF
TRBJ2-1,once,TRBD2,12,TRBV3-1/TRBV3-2,TGTGCCAGCAGTCTAGCGGGATGGGAGCAGTTCTTC,CASSLAGWEQFF
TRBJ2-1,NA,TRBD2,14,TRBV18,TGTGCCAGCTCACCGACTAGCGGGGACAATGAGCAGTTCTTC,CASSPTSGDNEQFF
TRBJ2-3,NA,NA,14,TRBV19,TGTGCCAGTAGTACTCTCCTCAGCACAGATACGCAGTATTTT,CASSTLLSTDTQYF
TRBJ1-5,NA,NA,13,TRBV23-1,TGCGCCAGCAGTCAATCCGGGAATCAGCCCCAGCATTTT,CASSQSGNQPQHF
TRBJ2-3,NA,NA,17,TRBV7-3,TGTGCCAGCAGCTTAAACCAGGTCCACGGTAGCACAGATACGCAGTATTTT,CASSLNQVHGSTDTQYF
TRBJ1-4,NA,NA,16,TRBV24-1,TGTGCCACCAAGGGAAACACACAGGGCACTGGTGAAAAACTGTTTTTT,CATKGNTQGTGEKLFF
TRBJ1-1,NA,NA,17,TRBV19,TGTGCCAGTAGTCCTCCGCACAGGGACCTTCGTCTTGCTGAAGCTTTCTTT,CASSPPHRDLRLAEAFF
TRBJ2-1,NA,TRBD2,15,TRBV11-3,TGTGCCAGCAGCTTCGGACTAGCTTCCTACAATGAGCAGTTCTTC,CASSFGLASYNEQFF
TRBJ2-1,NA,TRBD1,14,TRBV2,TGTGCCAGCAGTGAAGGACAGGGGTGGAATGAGCAGTTCTTC,CASSEGQGWNEQFF
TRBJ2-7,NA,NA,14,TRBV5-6,TGTGCCAGCAGCTTCCCCGGCCGGGTCTACGAGCAGTACTTC,CASSFPGRVYEQYF
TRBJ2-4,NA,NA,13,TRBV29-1,TGCAGCGGCCGCCCAGGGGCCAAAAACATTCAGTACTTC,CSGRPGAKNIQYF
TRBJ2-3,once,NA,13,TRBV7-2,TGTGCCAGCAGCTCACAGGCCACAGATACGCAGTATTTT,CASSSQATDTQYF
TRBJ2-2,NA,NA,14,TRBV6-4,TGTGCCAGCAGTCCGGTACTGAACACCGGGGAGCTGTTTTTT,CASSPVLNTGELFF
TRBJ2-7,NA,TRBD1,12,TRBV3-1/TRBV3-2,TGTGCCAGCAGCCAAGGGGGGGTGGGACAGGTCTTC,CASSQGGVGQVF
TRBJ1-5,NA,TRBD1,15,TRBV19,TGTGCCAGTAGTCCAGACAGGGTAATATATCAGCCCCAGCATTTT,CASSPDRVIYQPQHF
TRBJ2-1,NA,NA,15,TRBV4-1,TGCGCCAGCAGCAGAGCGCAGGGCTCCTACAATGAGCAGTTCTTC,CASSRAQGSYNEQFF
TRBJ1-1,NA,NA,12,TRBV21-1,TGTGCCAGCGGGGGGGGAAGATCGGAAGCTTTCTTT,CASGGGRSEAFF
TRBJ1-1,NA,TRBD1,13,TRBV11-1,TGTGCCAGCAGCTTTTTGACAGGGGCTGAAGCTTTCTTT,CASSFLTGAEAFF
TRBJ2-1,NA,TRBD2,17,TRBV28,TGTGCCAGCAGTTTACCGGTGACTAGCGGGGGGGTTGGTGAGCAGTTCTTC,CASSLPVTSGGVGEQFF
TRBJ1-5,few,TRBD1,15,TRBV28,TGTGCCAGCAGTCGGGGACAGGGCCTCAATCAGCCCCAGCATTTT,CASSRGQGLNQPQHF
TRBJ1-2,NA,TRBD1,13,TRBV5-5,TGTGCCAGCAGATTGACAGGGGGCGAAGGCTACACCTTC,CASRLTGGEGYTF
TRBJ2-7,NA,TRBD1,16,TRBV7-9,TGTGCCAGCAGCTCGACAGGGTTTGGGGATGGGTACGAGCAGTACTTC,CASSSTGFGDGYEQYF
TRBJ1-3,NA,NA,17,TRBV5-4,TGTGCCAGCAGCTTGGATCACAGGAGATCCTCTGGAAACACCATATATTTT,CASSLDHRRSSGNTIYF
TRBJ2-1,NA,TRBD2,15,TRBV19,TGTGCCAGTAGTACGTCCGGGACTAACTACAATGAGCAGTTCTTC,CASSTSGTNYNEQFF
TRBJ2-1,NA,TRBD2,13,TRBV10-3,TGTGCCAGAAGACTAGCGGTCTACAATGAGCAGTTCTTC,CARRLAVYNEQFF
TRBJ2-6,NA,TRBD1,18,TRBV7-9,TGTGCCAGCGACTTGGGGACAGGGGTCCTCTCTGGGGCCAACGTCCTGACTTTC,CASDLGTGVLSGANVLTF
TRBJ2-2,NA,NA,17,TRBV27,TGTGCCAGCAGTTCCCACAGGAACATCGCGAACACCGGGGAGCTGTTTTTT,CASSSHRNIANTGELFF
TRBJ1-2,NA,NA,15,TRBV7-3,TGTGCCAGCAGCCCCTCCGGTCGGGGTAACTATGGCTACACCTTC,CASSPSGRGNYGYTF
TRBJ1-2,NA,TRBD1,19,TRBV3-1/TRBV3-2,TGTGCCAGCAGCCAATTCCTGGGACAGGGGGCCCCAGGGGACTATGGCTACACCTTC,CASSQFLGQGAPGDYGYTF
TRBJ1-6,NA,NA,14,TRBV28,TGTGCCAGCAACGTACAGTTTGATAATTCACCCCTCCACTTT,CASNVQFDNSPLHF
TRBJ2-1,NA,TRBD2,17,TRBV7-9,TGTGCCAGCAGCTATAGTCTGAGGGAGGGCTCCTACAATGAGCAGTTCTTC,CASSYSLREGSYNEQFF
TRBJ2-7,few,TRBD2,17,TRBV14,TGTGCCAGCAGCCAAGATGTCAGACTAGCGGGAGGTAACGAGCAGTACTTC,CASSQDVRLAGGNEQYF